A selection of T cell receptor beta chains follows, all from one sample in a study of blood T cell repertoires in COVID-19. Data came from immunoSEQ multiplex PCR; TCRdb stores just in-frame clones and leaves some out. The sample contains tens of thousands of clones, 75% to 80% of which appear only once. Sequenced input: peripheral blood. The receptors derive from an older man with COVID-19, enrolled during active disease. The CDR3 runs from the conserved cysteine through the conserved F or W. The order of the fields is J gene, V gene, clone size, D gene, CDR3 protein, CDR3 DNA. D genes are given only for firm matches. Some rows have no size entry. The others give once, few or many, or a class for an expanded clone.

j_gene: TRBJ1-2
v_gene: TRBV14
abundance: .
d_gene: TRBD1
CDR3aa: CASSQAGGGYGYTF
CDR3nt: TGTGCCAGCAGCCAAGCAGGGGGCGGATATGGCTACACCTTC

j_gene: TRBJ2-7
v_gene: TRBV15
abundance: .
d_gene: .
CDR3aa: CATSRGGSIYEQYF
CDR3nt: TGTGCCACCAGCAGAGGGGGCAGTATCTACGAGCAGTACTTC

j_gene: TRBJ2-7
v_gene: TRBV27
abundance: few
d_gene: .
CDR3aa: CASSPLASYEQYF
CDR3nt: TGTGCCAGCAGTCCTCTAGCGTCCTACGAGCAGTACTTC

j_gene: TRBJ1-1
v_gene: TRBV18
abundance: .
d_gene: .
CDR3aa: CASSPSGDEAFF
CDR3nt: TGTGCCAGCTCACCGTCAGGGGATGAAGCTTTCTTT

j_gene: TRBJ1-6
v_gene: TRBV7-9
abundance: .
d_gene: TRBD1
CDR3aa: CASSSGQHPSPLHF
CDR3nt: TGTGCCAGCAGCTCGGGACAGCACCCCTCACCCCTCCACTTT

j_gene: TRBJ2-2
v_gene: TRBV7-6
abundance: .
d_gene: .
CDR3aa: CASSLFTGVRVRANTGELFF
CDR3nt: TGTGCCAGCAGCTTATTCACCGGGGTGAGGGTTCGGGCGAACACCGGGGAGCTGTTTTTT

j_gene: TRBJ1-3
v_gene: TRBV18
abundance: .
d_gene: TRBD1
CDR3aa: CASSPRTGGNTIYF
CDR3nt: TGTGCCAGCTCACCTCGGACAGGTGGAAACACCATATATTTT

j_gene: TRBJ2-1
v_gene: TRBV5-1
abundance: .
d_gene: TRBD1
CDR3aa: CASSLGAGGFDEQFF
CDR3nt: TGCGCCAGCAGCTTGGGGGCAGGGGGCTTTGATGAGCAGTTCTTC

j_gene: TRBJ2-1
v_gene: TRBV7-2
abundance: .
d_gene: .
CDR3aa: CASSPILYEQFF
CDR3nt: TGTGCCAGCAGCCCAATTTTGTATGAGCAGTTCTTC

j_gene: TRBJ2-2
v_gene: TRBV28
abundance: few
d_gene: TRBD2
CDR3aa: CASSPSGRGTGELFF
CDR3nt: TGTGCCAGCAGCCCTAGCGGGAGAGGCACCGGGGAGCTGTTTTTT

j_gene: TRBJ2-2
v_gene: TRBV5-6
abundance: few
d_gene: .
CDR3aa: CASILRGTGELFF
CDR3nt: TGTGCCAGCATTCTGAGGGGGACCGGGGAGCTGTTTTTT